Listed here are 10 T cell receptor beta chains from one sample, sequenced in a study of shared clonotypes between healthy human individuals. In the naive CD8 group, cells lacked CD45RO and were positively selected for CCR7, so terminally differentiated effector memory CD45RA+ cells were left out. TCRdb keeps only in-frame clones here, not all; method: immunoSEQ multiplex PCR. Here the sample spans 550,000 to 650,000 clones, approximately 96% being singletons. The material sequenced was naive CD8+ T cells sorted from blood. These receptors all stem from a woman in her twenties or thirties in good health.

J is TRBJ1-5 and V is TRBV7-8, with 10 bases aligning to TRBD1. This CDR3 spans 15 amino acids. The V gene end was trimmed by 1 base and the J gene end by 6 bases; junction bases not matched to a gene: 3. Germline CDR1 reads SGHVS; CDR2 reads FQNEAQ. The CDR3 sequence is CASSLEGQGSQPQHF. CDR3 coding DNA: TGTGCCAGCAGCTTAGAGGGACAGGGGAGTCAGCCCCAGCATTTT.

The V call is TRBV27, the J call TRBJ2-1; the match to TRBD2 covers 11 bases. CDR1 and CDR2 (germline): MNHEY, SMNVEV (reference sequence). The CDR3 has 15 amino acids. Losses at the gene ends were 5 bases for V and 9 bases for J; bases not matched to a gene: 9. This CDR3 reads CASSPQTSGRSEQFF. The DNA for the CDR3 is TGTGCCAGCAGTCCTCAAACTAGCGGGAGAAGTGAGCAGTTCTTC.

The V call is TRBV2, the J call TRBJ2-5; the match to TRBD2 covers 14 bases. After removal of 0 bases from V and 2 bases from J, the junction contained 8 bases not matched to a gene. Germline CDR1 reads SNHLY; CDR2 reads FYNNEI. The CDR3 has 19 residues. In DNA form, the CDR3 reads TGTGCCAGCAGTGAAGCAGGAAGGACTAGCGGGAGGAGGCAAGAGACCCAGTACTTC. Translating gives CASSEAGRTSGRRQETQYF.

CDR3 in amino acids: CASGLHTGGTTYDKANYGYTF. DNA of the CDR3: TGTGCCAGCGGACTCCACACAGGGGGCACAACCTACGACAAAGCTAACTATGGCTACACCTTC. The chain is built from TRBV28 and TRBJ1-2; TRBD1 matches at 9 bases. With V trimmed by 8 bases and J by 0 bases, 25 bases remained unmatched. The CDR3 length is 21 residues. The germline gives CDR1 MDHEN, CDR2 SYDVKM.

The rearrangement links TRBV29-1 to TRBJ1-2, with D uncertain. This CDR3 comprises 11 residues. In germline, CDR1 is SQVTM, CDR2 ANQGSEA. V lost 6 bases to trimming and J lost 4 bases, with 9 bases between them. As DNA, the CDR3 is TGCAGCGTCGCCCCGGTCTATGGCTACACCTTC. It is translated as CSVAPVYGYTF.

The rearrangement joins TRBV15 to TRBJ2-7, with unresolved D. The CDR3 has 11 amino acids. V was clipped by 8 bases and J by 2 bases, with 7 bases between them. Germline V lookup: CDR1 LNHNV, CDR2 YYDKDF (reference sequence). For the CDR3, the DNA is TGTGCCACCGCAACAGCCTACGAGCAGTACTTC. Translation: CATATAYEQYF.

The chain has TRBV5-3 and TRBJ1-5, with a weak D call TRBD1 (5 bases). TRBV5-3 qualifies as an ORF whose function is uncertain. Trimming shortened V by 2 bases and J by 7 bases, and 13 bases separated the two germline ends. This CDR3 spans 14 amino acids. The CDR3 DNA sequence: TGTGCCAGAAGCTTAGGGGCTCCCAAGCAGCCCCAGCATTTT. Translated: CARSLGAPKQPQHF.

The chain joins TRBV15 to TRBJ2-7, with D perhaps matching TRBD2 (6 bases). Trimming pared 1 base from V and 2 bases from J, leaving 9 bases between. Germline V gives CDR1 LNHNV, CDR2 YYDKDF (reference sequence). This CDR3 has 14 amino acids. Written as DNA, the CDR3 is TGTGCCACCAGCAGAGGACTAGGGGCCTACGAGCAGTACTTC. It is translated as CATSRGLGAYEQYF.

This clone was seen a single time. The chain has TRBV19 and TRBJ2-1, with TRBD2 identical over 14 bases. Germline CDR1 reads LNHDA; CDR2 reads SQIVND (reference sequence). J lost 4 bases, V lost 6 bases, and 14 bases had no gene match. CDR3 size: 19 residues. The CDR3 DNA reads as TGTGCCAGTAGCCAGACTAGCGGGAGGGCCCATCCCATTTACAATGAGCAGTTCTTC. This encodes CASSQTSGRAHPIYNEQFF.

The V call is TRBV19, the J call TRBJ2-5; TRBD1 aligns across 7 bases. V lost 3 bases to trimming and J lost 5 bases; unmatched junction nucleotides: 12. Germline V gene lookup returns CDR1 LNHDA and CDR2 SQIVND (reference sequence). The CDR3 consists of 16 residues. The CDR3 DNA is TGTGCCAGTAGTATTCGACAGGGATTATGGATCGAGACCCAGTACTTC. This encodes CASSIRQGLWIETQYF.